This T cell receptor beta chain was profiled in a study of neurological immune-mediated disorders (dated by TCRdb to between 2018 and 2021). The study in broad terms: Peripheral blood TCR-beta repertoires from patients with HTLV-I-associated myelopathy (HAM/TSP), patients with multiple sclerosis, and healthy controls were compared in the study using UMI-based sequencing. The cohort included some 70 subjects: approximately 15 with HAM/TSP, around 34 with multiple sclerosis, and approximately 20 healthy controls. The 100 to 110 TCR-beta libraries covered PBMC samples along with longitudinal samples, technical triplicates, and paired sorted CD4+ and CD8+ T-cell subsets. Longitudinal HAM/TSP and healthy donors had 3 time-points each (about 3-45 month intervals).

To synthesize cDNA, template-switch 5'RACE was performed with a primer carrying a 10-nucleotide random unique molecular identifier so that each TCR transcript was tagged. Every sequencing run covered 15-18 subjects and yielded more than 160 million TCR-beta sequences. The RNeasy kit was used for extraction of total RNA. The KAPA Real-time Library Amplification kit was used to amplify TCR-beta VDJ regions with primers for the TCR constant region and the 5'RACE anchor. A first PCR added sample indexes and Illumina adaptors, and a second PCR then raised library yield. After Ampure bead purification, the roughly 650 bp TCR product was size-selected on a 2% E-gel SizeSelection system. Before pooling, libraries had their quality checked on a Bioanalyzer, their concentration measured with Qubit, and their quantity determined with the Kapa Library Quantification kit. Libraries were sequenced paired-end 2 x 150 bp on an Illumina HiSeq 2500. To increase sequence diversity, roughly 24-31% phiX was spiked into each library pool. The published analysis was carried out like this. Quality-filtered reads were processed with the UMI-based MiGEC pipeline, and over 75% of raw TCR sequences were removed by the MiGEC pipeline during error correction. IMGT germline references were used for alignment of VDJ genes, and clonotypes were defined by a unique CDR3 amino acid sequence together with V-J genes. VDJtools evaluated clonal expansion, Shannon diversity and CDR3 relatedness (CalcPairwiseDistances, ClusterSamples); CLCbio workbench built phylogenetic trees. A clone was classed as expanded if it had 8 or more unique UMIs, a cutoff based on coefficient-of-variation modelling across technical triplicates. TCRdb reanalyzed the raw reads on its own, using fastp at Q25 for trimming and MiXCR for clone calling, and kept in-frame beta chains. Every distinct CDR3 protein forms one entry, paired with its most common genes and DNA. The V and J calls reflect TCRdb's pipeline rather than the authors' work. The sample profile shows fewer than 40,000 distinct CDR3 sequences; more than 10% of them were found once. The top ten clones comprise about 2.5% of the sample.

Trimmed from V: 3 bases; trimmed from J: 10 bases; junction bases lacking a gene match: 10. From the cysteine up to the phenylalanine, the CDR3 has a length of 15 residues. The read is trimmed to its CDR3 DNA, 45 bases read in frame from base 1. CDR1 and CDR2, per the germline V gene, are SGHDN and FVKESK. The sample's time point, from its label and the paper: longitudinal time-point 2. The healthy controls were volunteers from a blood bank in Maryland, USA. Libraries from unsorted PBMCs were made from 2 million PBMCs kept in RNAlater at -80 degrees C until RNA extraction. Peripheral blood was subjected to Ficoll-Hypaque density gradient centrifugation to isolate PBMCs, which were then cryopreserved in liquid nitrogen. In the case of this clonotype: The target of this receptor is not known. This may arise from a read error, as a much more abundant clone is one base away.

Findings and caveats that apply to the study as a whole: No identical CDR3 amino acid sequences were shared among expanded clones across subjects, suggesting private TCR-beta repertoires in all groups. TCR clonal expansion was highest in HAM/TSP patients and lowest in MS patients, with MS patients falling below even healthy controls.

This sequence was found in a woman between 40 and 50 years old in good health. Material: PBMCs. The sequence is built from TRBV14 and TRBJ2-1, with 9 bases in between that match TRBD2. The DNA sequence reads TGTGCCAGCAGCCAGGGACTAGCAGTAGTCCGGGAGCAGTTCTTC. This yields the protein CASSQGLAVVREQFF.